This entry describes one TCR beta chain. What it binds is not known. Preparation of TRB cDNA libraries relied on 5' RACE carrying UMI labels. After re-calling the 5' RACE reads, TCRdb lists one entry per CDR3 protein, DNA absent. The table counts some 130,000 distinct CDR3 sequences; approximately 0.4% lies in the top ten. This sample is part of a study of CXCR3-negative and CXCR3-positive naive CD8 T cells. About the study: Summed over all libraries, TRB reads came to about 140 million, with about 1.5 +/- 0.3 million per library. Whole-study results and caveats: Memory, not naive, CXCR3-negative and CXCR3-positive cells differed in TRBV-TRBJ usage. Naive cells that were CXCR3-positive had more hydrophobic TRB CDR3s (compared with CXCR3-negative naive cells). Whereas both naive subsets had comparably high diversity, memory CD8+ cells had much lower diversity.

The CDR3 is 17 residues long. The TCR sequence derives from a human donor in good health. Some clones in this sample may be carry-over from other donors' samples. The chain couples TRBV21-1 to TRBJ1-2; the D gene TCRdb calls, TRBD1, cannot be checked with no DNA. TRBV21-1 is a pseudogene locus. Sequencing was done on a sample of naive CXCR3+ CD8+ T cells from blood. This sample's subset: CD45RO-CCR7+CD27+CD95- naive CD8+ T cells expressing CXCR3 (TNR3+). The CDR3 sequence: CASSRLDGTTTFHGYTF.